Included here is one T cell receptor beta chain sequence, with context. This entry comes from a study of cytomegalovirus exposure and HLA in healthy donors. PCR used 60 Vbeta primers and 13 Jbeta primers. TCRdb's table, derived via immunoSEQ multiplex PCR, lists solely in-frame clones and lacks some. This table holds some 200,000 clones, roughly 13% found once. In germline, CDR1 is KGHSH, CDR2 LQKENI. Trimming left V 2 bases short and J 8 bases short, with 6 bases between. The CDR3 contains 12 residues. The chain links TRBV18 to TRBJ1-4, with D hard to call. The source material was PBMCs. This clonotype originated in a man aged 45 to 65 in good health and CMV-seropositive. CDR3 loop: CASSPEREKLFF. CDR3 coding DNA: TGTGCCAGCTCACCAGAGAGGGAAAAACTGTTTTTT.